Below are 6 T cell receptor beta chains sequenced from a single sample in a study of blood T cell repertoires in COVID-19 (dated by TCRdb to 2018 to 2020). Libraries were built with the immunoSEQ multiplex PCR assay. TCRdb carries this immuneACCESS record with in-frame sequences only. Its versions omit some clonotypes, under half of them owing to an unresolved V gene in the studies checked, with the rest unexplained. This sample has roughly 180,000 clones in its table, and about four fifths of those were observed once. Jointly, the top ten make up approximately 7% of the sample. The sequenced sample consisted of peripheral blood. These receptors were taken from a human donor in a cohort sampled during active COVID-19.

This chain uses TRBV6-1 with TRBJ1-5; weak D call: TRBD1 (6 bases). Germline CDR1 is MNHNS and CDR2 is SASEGT. Trimming left V 1 base short and J 7 bases short, with 17 bases between. The CDR3 runs to 16 residues. The CDR3 DNA reads TGTGCCAGCAGTGAAGTTCCGGGGGGCGGTAGGCAGCCCCAGCATTTT. It yields the protein CASSEVPGGGRQPQHF.

DNA for the CDR3: TGTGCCAGCAGCTTGGGCGACTCTGGGGCCAACGTCCTGACTTTC. Translated: CASSLGDSGANVLTF. The chain is built from TRBV5-8 and TRBJ2-6, with D hard to call. Per germline, CDR1 SGHTS and CDR2 YDEGEE. There are 15 residues in the CDR3. V was shortened by 0 bases and J by 0 bases, with 4 bases between the two germline ends.

V gene TRBV10-3 combines with J gene TRBJ1-2; 10 bases are a match to TRBD1. Trimming at V came to 7 bases and at J to 6 bases, leaving 14 bases not matched to a gene. The CDR3 runs to 16 residues. Germline values: CDR1 ENHRY, CDR2 SYGVKD. The CDR3 region is CAINKGGTGAGNGYTF. The CDR3 DNA reads as TGTGCCATCAATAAGGGCGGGACAGGGGCCGGGAATGGCTACACCTTC.

This chain connects TRBV14 to TRBJ2-7; D unclear. The CDR3 contains 14 residues. Trimming took 1 base from V and 3 from J, leaving 10 bases between them. Germline V gives CDR1 SGHDN, CDR2 FVKESK. The CDR3 protein is CASSQGGSYYEQYF. CDR3 DNA sequence: TGTGCCAGCAGCCAAGGTGGCTCATACTACGAGCAGTACTTC.

CDR3: CASSGTDRRNEKLFF. The CDR3 coding sequence is TGTGCCAGTAGTGGAACGGACAGGCGCAATGAAAAACTGTTTTTT. The chain joins TRBV19 to TRBJ1-4; 7 nucleotides agree with TRBD1. The CDR3 runs to 15 residues. V lost 5 bases, J lost 5 bases, and 8 bases stayed unmatched. Germline V gene sequence: CDR1 LNHDA, CDR2 SQIVND (reference sequence).

The rearrangement uses TRBV19 and TRBJ2-2; 9 nucleotides match TRBD1. V was pared by 5 bases and J by 4 bases, with 8 bases of the junction left unmatched. The germline V gene has CDR1 LNHDA and CDR2 SQIVND (reference sequence). CDR3 length equals 16 residues. In DNA form, the CDR3 reads TGTGCCAGTAGTGCCTACAGGGGGCTTAGCACCGGGGAGCTGTTTTTT. Translation: CASSAYRGLSTGELFF.